Listed here are 25 T cell receptor beta chains from one sample, sequenced in a study of T cells in women clearing cervical HPV infection. Repertoires were generated with immunoSEQ multiplex PCR, while TCRdb's copy carries only in-frame clones and drops some. This table lists about 41,000 clones. The sample was blood buffy coat. These receptors originate from a woman aged 18 to 75 with a cervical HPV16 infection that either progressed to CIN3+ or cleared (not recorded which).

Note on this clone: The read terminates 3 residues ahead of where the CDR3 ends, so the germline J gene completes it. The rearrangement links TRBV19 to TRBJ2-1; 8 bases are a match to TRBD2. This CDR3 spans 15 amino acids. The germline V gene encodes CDR1 LNHDA and CDR2 SQIVND (reference sequence). The trim removed 4 bases at V and 0 bases at J, leaving 2 bases unmatched. CDR3 DNA (partial): TGTGCCAGTAGTAGACTAGCGAGCTCCTACAATGAG. Protein sequence: CASSRLASSYNE. The CDR3 reads in full as CASSRLASSYNEQFF.

Points on this clone: The read ends 3 residues before the CDR3 terminus; that terminus is restored from the germline J gene. The V and J genes are TRBV28 and TRBJ1-1; tentatively, D is TRBD1 (6 bases). V lost 3 bases, J lost 6 bases, and 23 bases lay in between. There are 17 residues in the CDR3. CDR1 MDHEN and CDR2 SYDVKM come from the germline V gene. The CDR3: CASSLGQVGSFRSEAFF. The part of the CDR3 DNA that was read is TGTGCCAGCAGTTTGGGACAAGTGGGGTCGTTTAGGTCTGAA.

Worth noting for this clone: The read ends 3 residues early relative to the CDR3; the germline J gene fills the gap. V is TRBV19 and J is TRBJ2-7; 9 bases agree with TRBD1. Trimming took 8 bases from V and 0 from J; bases not matched to a gene: 11. Germline V gives CDR1 LNHDA, CDR2 SQIVND (reference sequence). This CDR3 comprises 16 residues. The CDR3 is CASSGQGRFYSYEQYF. Partial CDR3 DNA: TGTGCCAGTTCGGGACAGGGAAGGTTTTACTCCTACGAG.

About this clone: The CDR3 extends 3 residues past the end of the read, so its final part is completed from the germline J gene. The V and J genes are TRBV2 and TRBJ2-1; 10 nucleotides line up with TRBD2. CDR1 and CDR2 from the germline V gene are SNHLY and FYNNEI. There are 14 residues in the CDR3. The V gene end was trimmed by 6 bases and the J gene end by 5 bases; junction bases not matched to a gene: 4. This CDR3 is CASSLAGVDNEQFF. Partial CDR3 DNA: TGTGCCAGCAGCCTAGCGGGAGTCGACAATGAG.

Worth noting for this clone: Sequencing ends 3 residues short of the CDR3 end; the germline J gene provides the rest. The chain couples TRBV5-1 to TRBJ1-1; 7 bases fit TRBD1. V shed 4 bases, J shed 7 bases, and the junction held 13 bases outside the gene matches. The germline CDR1 and CDR2 sequences are SGHRS and YFSETQ. The CDR3 is 15 amino acids. This CDR3 is CASSQQGFGGDEAFF. The CDR3 bases that were read are TGCGCCAGCAGCCAACAGGGGTTCGGGGGCGATGAA.

As to this clone: The missing CDR3 end, 3 residues past where the read stops, is filled in from the germline J gene. The V gene is TRBV5-1, the J gene TRBJ2-3; tentative D call: TRBD1 (6 bases). V lost 5 bases, J lost 0 bases, and 25 bases lay in between. Germline V lookup: CDR1 SGHRS, CDR2 YFSETQ. The CDR3 is made up of 19 amino acids. CDR3 protein: CASSYSTGTTYSSTDTQYF. The sequenced part of the CDR3 DNA is TGCGCCAGCAGTTATTCTACTGGGACAACCTATTCTAGCACAGATACG.

Points on this clone: Sequencing ends 3 residues short of the CDR3 end; the germline J gene provides the rest. The chain joins TRBV10-3 to TRBJ2-7; D gene ambiguous. The ends were cut back, 2 bases at V and 5 bases at J, with 10 bases in the middle. Germline V gene data show CDR1 as ENHRY and CDR2 as SYGVKD. This CDR3 region has 13 residues. The covered CDR3 bases are TGTGCCATCAGTGAGAGTCTAAAAAACGAG. The encoded protein is CAISESLKNE. The complete CDR3 reads CAISESLKNEQYF.

On this clone itself: With the read ending 3 residues before the CDR3 end, the germline J gene is used to fill in that end. The chain employs TRBV2 and TRBJ1-1, with D perhaps TRBD1 (6 bases). Trimming took 3 bases from V and 1 from J, leaving 6 bases between them. The V gene's germline CDR1 is SNHLY and CDR2 FYNNEI. CDR3 length: 13 amino acids. Incomplete CDR3 DNA: TGTGCCAGCAGTGAGACAGGGAACACTGAA. Protein: CASSETGNTE. The full CDR3 sequence reads CASSETGNTEAFF. The full variable domain, completed using reference TRBV2 and TRBJ1-1, is EPEVTQTPSHQVTQMGQEVILRCVPISNHLYFYWYRQILGQKVEFLVSFYNNEISEKSEIFDDQFSVERPDGSNFTLKIRSTKLEDSAMYFCASSETGNTEAFFGQGTRLTVV.

A remark on this clone: The read gets to within 3 residues of the CDR3 end, and the germline J gene fills in the rest. The V call is TRBV20-1, the J call TRBJ1-4; possible D gene TRBD1, 5 bases. The CDR3 totals 15 residues. Germline V gene sequence: CDR1 DFQATT, CDR2 SNEGSKA (reference sequence). With 6 bases removed from V and 2 bases from J, the gap between germline ends came to 16 bases. The sequenced CDR3 bases are TGCAGTGCCCTAGGGGAGGGAGCCACTAATGAAAAA. The encoded protein is CSALGEGATNEK. The full-length CDR3 reads as CSALGEGATNEKLFF.

With respect to this clone: The CDR3 end is not reached by the read, which stops 3 residues before it; the germline J gene fills it in. The chain links TRBV5-1 to TRBJ1-1; D not certain. The CDR3 is 14 amino acids. Trimming pared 0 bases from V and 4 bases from J, leaving 10 bases between. Per germline, CDR1 SGHRS and CDR2 YFSETQ. The CDR3 bases that were read are TGCGCCAGCAGCTTGGGTGCGGATAGCACTGAA. Amino acid sequence: CASSLGADSTE. The complete CDR3 protein is CASSLGADSTEAFF.

Concerning this clone: The read comes to an end 3 residues before the CDR3 does, leaving the germline J gene to fill in the end. This chain joins TRBV28 and TRBJ2-3, with 14 nucleotides matching TRBD2. The CDR3 spans 16 residues. CDR1 MDHEN and CDR2 SYDVKM come from the germline V gene. The V gene end was trimmed by 5 bases and the J gene end by 2 bases; junction bases not matched to a gene: 3. The covered CDR3 bases are TGTGCCAGCAGTCGGACTAGCGGGGGGCTCACAGATACG. This codes for CASSRTSGGLTDT. The whole CDR3 reads CASSRTSGGLTDTQYF.

As to this clone: The read terminates 3 residues before the CDR3 end, so the remaining end is supplied by the germline J gene. J is TRBJ1-3 and V is TRBV30; 8 nucleotides match TRBD1. The CDR3 has 13 residues. Germline V CDR1 and CDR2: GTSNPN, SVGIG (reference sequence). The CDR3 loop reads CAWSVQGGAAIYF. The covered CDR3 bases are TGTGCCTGGAGTGTACAGGGGGGGGCAGCC.

As concerns this clone: The read gets to within 3 residues of the CDR3 end, and the germline J gene fills in the rest. The genes are TRBV5-6 and TRBJ1-5; 12 positions agree with TRBD1. This CDR3 spans 15 amino acids. Germline V gene sequence: CDR1 SGHDT, CDR2 YYEEEE. Trimming cost V 4 bases and J 3 bases; bases outside gene matches: 2. CDR3 bases read: TGTGCCAGCAGCCTGGGACAGGGGGCCAATCAGCCC. Residues: CASSLGQGANQP. The CDR3, in full, reads CASSLGQGANQPQHF.

A note on this clone: The CDR3 end is not reached by the read, which stops 3 residues before it; the germline J gene fills it in. The chain has TRBV7-6 and TRBJ1-2, with a tentative D call TRBD1 (5 bases). CDR1 SGHVS and CDR2 FNYEAQ come from the germline V gene. V gave up 1 base and J gave up 2 bases, with 8 bases separating them. This CDR3 is built from 14 residues. Partial CDR3 DNA: TGTGCCAGCAGCTTAGGACAGCCGAACTATGGC. Its protein product is CASSLGQPNYG. The whole CDR3 reads CASSLGQPNYGYTF.

In regard to this clone: The observed sequence ends 3 residues before the CDR3 terminus, with the missing tail filled in from the germline J gene. This chain connects TRBV7-9 to TRBJ1-2; 11 bases are shared with TRBD1. Germline V lookup: CDR1 SEHNR, CDR2 FQNEAQ (reference sequence). There are 15 residues in the CDR3. Unmatched junction bases numbered 3, after V lost 5 bases and J lost 1 base. The sequenced CDR3 bases are TGTGCCAGCAGCCAAGGGACAGGGGGTAACTATGGC. Encoded protein: CASSQGTGGNYG. The entire CDR3 reads CASSQGTGGNYGYTF.

As concerns this clone: The CDR3 extends 3 residues past the end of the read, so its final part is completed from the germline J gene. The V and J genes are TRBV4-1 and TRBJ2-7; 11 positions match TRBD2. The CDR3 is made up of 15 amino acids. CDR1 and CDR2 from the germline V gene are MGHRA and YSYEKL. V dropped 0 bases and J dropped 3; count of bases not matched to a gene: 1. The CDR3 reads CASSQELAGVYEQYF. The sequenced CDR3 bases are TGCGCCAGCAGCCAAGAACTAGCGGGAGTCTACGAG.

The sequenced part of the CDR3 DNA is TGTGCCAGCAGCTCCGGGGGGGCAGATACG. Translation gives CASSSGGADT. The full CDR3 reads CASSSGGADTQYF. The chain uses TRBV11-2 and TRBJ2-3; TRBD2 matches 8 bases. The read terminates 3 residues before the CDR3 end, so the remaining end is supplied by the germline J gene. Germline CDR1 and CDR2: SGHAT and FQNNGV. Trimming removed 4 bases from V and 4 bases from J; junction bases left unmatched: 1. CDR3 length: 13 amino acids.

With respect to this clone: The CDR3 goes on 3 residues after the read ends, and that part is filled in from the germline J gene. V and J are TRBV20-1 and TRBJ2-5; possibly TRBD1 for D (5 bases). CDR1 is DFQATT, CDR2 SNEGSKA, per germline (reference sequence). Trimming pared 4 bases from V and 3 bases from J, leaving 18 bases between. The CDR3 is made up of 15 amino acids. This chain's CDR3 is CSATTGRGWEETQYF. CDR3 bases read: TGCAGTGCTACAACCGGAAGGGGCTGGGAAGAGACC.

Comments on this clone: Coverage ceases 3 residues before the CDR3 finishes, and the germline J gene fills in the end. The chain has TRBV20-1 and TRBJ2-2; no firm D call. This CDR3 has 14 amino acids. Germline V lookup: CDR1 DFQATT, CDR2 SNEGSKA (reference sequence). The ends were cut back, 6 bases at V and 2 bases at J, with 13 bases in the middle. The CDR3 bases that were read are TGCAGTGCGCCAAAGACAAGAAACACCGGGGAG. Its protein is CSAPKTRNTGE. The entire CDR3 is CSAPKTRNTGELFF.

Worth noting for this clone: With the read ending 3 residues before the CDR3 end, the germline J gene is used to fill in that end. The J gene is TRBJ2-5, the V gene TRBV7-9; D perhaps matches TRBD2 (5 bases). Germline V gene lookup returns CDR1 SEHNR and CDR2 FQNEAQ (reference sequence). There are 13 residues in the CDR3. V dropped 5 bases and J dropped 5 bases, with 12 bases sitting between them. The CDR3 bases that were read are TGTGCCAGCAGCCAAACCCCGGGGGAGACC. Residues: CASSQTPGET. The full CDR3 protein is CASSQTPGETQYF.

Worth noting for this clone: The read terminates 3 residues ahead of where the CDR3 ends, so the germline J gene completes it. This chain uses TRBV19 with TRBJ2-7, with 8 nucleotides matching TRBD1. CDR1 LNHDA and CDR2 SQIVND come from the germline V gene (reference sequence). The ends lost 4 bases at V and 2 bases at J; junction bases unmatched: 7. This CDR3 contains 15 residues. The CDR3 is CASSTRTGSTYEQYF. Incomplete CDR3 DNA: TGTGCCAGTAGTACCCGGACAGGGTCAACCTACGAG.

With regard to this clone: The read ends 3 residues early relative to the CDR3; the germline J gene fills the gap. The chain is built from TRBV4-1 and TRBJ1-1; D may be TRBD1 (5 bases). This CDR3 has 17 amino acids. Trimming took 4 bases from V and 5 from J, leaving 23 bases between them. Germline lookup yields CDR1 MGHRA and CDR2 YSYEKL. Here the CDR3 reads CASSPQLIKVKGTEAFF. The DNA read from the CDR3 is TGCGCCAGCAGCCCTCAGCTCATAAAGGTAAAGGGGACTGAA.

As for this clone: The CDR3 end falls 3 residues outside the read, so it is completed with the germline J gene. The rearrangement uses TRBV29-1 and TRBJ2-2, with D perhaps TRBD1 (5 bases). Trimming removed 6 bases at V and 7 bases at J, with 15 bases between. CDR1 is SQVTM, CDR2 ANQGSEA, per germline. The CDR3 contains 13 residues. This CDR3 reads CSVAQGWGGELFF. CDR3 DNA, as far as it was read: TGCAGCGTCGCCCAGGGTTGGGGCGGGGAG.

On this clone itself: The CDR3 end falls 3 residues outside the read, so it is completed with the germline J gene. This sequence joins TRBV2 and TRBJ1-2; D is possibly TRBD1 (5 bases). V was pared by 5 bases and J by 3 bases, with 13 bases between. Per germline, CDR1 SNHLY and CDR2 FYNNEI. This CDR3 has 14 amino acids. The CDR3 region is CASSFSGGDYGYTF. The covered CDR3 bases are TGTGCCAGCAGTTTCTCGGGGGGGGACTATGGC.

Concerning this clone itself: The read gets to within 3 residues of the CDR3 end, and the germline J gene fills in the rest. The chain carries TRBV5-1 and TRBJ2-7; 7 positions match TRBD1. This CDR3 has 14 residues. V shed 0 bases, J shed 2 bases, and the junction held 2 bases outside the gene matches. Germline-derived CDR1 and CDR2 are SGHRS and YFSETQ. Incomplete CDR3 DNA: TGCGCCAGCAGCTTGGGACAGGGACCCTACGAG. Protein: CASSLGQGPYE. The full CDR3 is CASSLGQGPYEQYF.